This T cell receptor beta chain derives from a study of response to subunit inactivated influenza vaccine. Whole-study findings and limits: Each seasonal influenza vaccination, the authors suggested, recruits few new T cells.

This CDR3 comprises 16 residues. Looked up from germline, CDR1 is MNHEY and CDR2 is SVGAGI. The germline V and J ends were trimmed by 2 bases and 0 bases, with 13 bases remaining between them. In its sample, this clonotype was seen a few times. Its antigen is not identified. TCRdb redid the calling of the RT-PCR reads with MiXCR, one entry per CDR3 protein. The table includes 530,000 or so distinct CDR3 sequences, 12% to 15% detected once. Sample: PBMCs from blood, taken less than 13 days after vaccination. The V call is TRBV6-5, the J call TRBJ1-1; no firm D call. The clonotype originates from a man aged 50-59 years who received an inactivated influenza vaccine. The CDR3 here is CASSYLQATLNTEAFF. The CDR3 DNA reads as TGTGCCAGCAGTTACCTCCAGGCTACCTTGAACACTGAAGCTTTCTTT.